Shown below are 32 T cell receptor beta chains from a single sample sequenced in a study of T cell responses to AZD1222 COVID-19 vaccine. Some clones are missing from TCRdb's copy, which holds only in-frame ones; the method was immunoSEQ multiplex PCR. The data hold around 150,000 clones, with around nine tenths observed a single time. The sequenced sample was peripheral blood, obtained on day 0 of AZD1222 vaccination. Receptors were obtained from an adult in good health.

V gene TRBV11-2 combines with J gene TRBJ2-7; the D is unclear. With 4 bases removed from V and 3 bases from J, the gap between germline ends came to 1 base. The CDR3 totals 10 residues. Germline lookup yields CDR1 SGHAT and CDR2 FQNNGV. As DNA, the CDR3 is TGTGCCAGCAGCTACTACGAGCAGTACTTC. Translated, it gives CASSYYEQYF.

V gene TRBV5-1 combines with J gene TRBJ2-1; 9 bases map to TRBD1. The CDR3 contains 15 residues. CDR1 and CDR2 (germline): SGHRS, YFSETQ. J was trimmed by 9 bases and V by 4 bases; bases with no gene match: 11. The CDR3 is CASSPGTGINSEQFF. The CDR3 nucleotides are TGCGCCAGCAGCCCCGGGACAGGGATTAATAGTGAGCAGTTCTTC.

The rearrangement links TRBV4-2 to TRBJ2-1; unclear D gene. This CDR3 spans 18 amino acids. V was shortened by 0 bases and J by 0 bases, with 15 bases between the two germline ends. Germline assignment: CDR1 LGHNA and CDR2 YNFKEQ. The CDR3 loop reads CASSQDLETILSYNEQFF. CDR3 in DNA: TGTGCCAGCAGCCAAGATCTTGAGACGATCCTCTCCTACAATGAGCAGTTCTTC.

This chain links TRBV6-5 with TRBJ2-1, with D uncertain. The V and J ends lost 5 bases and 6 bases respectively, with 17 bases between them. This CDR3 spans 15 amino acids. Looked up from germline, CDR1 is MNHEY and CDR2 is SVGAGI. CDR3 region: CASSPERVFGNEQFF. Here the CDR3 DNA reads TGTGCCAGCAGTCCCGAAAGGGTATTTGGCAATGAGCAGTTCTTC.

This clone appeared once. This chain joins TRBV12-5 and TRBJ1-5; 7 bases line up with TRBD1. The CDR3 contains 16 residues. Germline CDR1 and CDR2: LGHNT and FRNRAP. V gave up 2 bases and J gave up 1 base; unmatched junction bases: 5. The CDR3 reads CASGLRGPESNQPQHF. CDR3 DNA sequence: TGTGCTAGTGGTTTGAGGGGGCCGGAAAGCAATCAGCCCCAGCATTTT.

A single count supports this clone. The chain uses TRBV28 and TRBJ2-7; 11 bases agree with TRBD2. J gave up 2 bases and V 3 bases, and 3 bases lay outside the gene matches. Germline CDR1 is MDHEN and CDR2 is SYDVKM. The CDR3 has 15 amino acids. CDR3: CASSFLAGGPYEQYF. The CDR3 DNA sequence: TGTGCCAGCAGTTTTTTAGCGGGAGGGCCCTACGAGCAGTACTTC.

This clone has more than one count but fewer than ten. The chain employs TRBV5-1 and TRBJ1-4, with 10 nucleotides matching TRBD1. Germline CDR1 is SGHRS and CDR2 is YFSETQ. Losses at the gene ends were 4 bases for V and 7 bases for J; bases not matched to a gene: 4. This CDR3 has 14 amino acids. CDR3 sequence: CASSGTGVSEKLFF. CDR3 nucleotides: TGCGCCAGCAGCGGGACAGGGGTTAGTGAAAAACTGTTTTTT.

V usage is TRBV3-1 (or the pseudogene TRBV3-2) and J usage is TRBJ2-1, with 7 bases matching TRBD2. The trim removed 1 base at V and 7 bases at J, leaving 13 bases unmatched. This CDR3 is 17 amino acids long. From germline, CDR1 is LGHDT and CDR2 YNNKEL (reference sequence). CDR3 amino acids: CASSQGRSGVLSNEQFF. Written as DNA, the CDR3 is TGTGCCAGCAGCCAAGGGCGAAGCGGGGTCCTCTCGAATGAGCAGTTCTTC.

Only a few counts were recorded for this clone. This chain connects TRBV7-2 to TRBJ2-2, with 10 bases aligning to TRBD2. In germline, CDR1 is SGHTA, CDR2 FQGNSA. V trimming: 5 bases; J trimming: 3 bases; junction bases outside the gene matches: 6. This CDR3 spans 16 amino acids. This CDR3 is CASSARLAGDTGELFF. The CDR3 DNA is TGTGCCAGCAGCGCACGACTAGCGGGTGACACCGGGGAGCTGTTTTTT.

For the CDR3, the DNA is TGTGCCAGCAGCTTAACAGCAGGCTATGGAAACACCATATATTTT. Encoded protein: CASSLTAGYGNTIYF. The rearrangement uses TRBV7-8 and TRBJ1-3, with unresolved D. Germline V lookup: CDR1 SGHVS, CDR2 FQNEAQ. The V gene lost 2 bases and the J gene lost 3 bases, with 11 bases spanning the gap. The CDR3 totals 15 residues.

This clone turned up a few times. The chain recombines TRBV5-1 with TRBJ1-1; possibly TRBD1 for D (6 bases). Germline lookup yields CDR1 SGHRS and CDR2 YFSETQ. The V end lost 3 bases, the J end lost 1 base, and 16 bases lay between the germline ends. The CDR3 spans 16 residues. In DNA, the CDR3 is TGCGCCAGCAGCTCGGTGGTCGAGACAGGGAACACTGAAGCTTTCTTT. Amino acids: CASSSVVETGNTEAFF.

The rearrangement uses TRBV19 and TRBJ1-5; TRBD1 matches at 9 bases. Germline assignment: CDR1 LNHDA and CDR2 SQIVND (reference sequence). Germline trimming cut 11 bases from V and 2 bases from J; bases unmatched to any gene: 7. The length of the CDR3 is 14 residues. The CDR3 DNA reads TGTGCCGGGTCGGACAGGGGAGGCAATCAGCCCCAGCATTTT. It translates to CAGSDRGGNQPQHF.

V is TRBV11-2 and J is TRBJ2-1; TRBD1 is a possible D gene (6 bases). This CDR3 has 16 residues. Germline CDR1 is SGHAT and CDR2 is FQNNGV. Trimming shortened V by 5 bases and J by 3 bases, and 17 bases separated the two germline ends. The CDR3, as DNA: TGTGCCAGCAGCACCTTACGACAGGCGGTCTACAATGAGCAGTTCTTC. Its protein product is CASSTLRQAVYNEQFF.

The CDR3 loop reads CSASGVRPGGRTEAFF. The CDR3 nucleotides read TGCAGTGCTAGTGGAGTCCGGCCAGGGGGCCGCACTGAAGCTTTCTTT. This sequence joins TRBV20-1 and TRBJ1-1; 8 nucleotides match TRBD1. Germline V gene lookup returns CDR1 DFQATT and CDR2 SNEGSKA (reference sequence). The junction had 13 bases not matched to a gene; V was cut back by 3 bases and J by 4 bases. The CDR3 length is 16 residues.

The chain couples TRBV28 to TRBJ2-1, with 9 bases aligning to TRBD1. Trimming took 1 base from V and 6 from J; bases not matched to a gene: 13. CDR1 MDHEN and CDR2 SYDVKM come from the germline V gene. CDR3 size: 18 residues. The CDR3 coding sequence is TGTGCCAGCAGTTTATTGCATTGGGGACAGGGAAGAACCAATGAGCAGTTCTTC. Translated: CASSLLHWGQGRTNEQFF.

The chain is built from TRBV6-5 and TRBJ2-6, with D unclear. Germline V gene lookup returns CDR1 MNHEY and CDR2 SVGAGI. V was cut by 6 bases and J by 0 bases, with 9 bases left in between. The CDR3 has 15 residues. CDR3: CASRDPFSGANVLTF. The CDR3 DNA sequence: TGTGCCAGCAGAGACCCATTCTCTGGGGCCAACGTCCTGACTTTC.

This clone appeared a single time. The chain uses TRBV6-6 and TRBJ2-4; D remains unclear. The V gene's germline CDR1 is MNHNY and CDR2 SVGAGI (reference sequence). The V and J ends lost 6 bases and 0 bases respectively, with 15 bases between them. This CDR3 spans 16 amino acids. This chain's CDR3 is CASRPLPGGAKNIQYF. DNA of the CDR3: TGTGCCAGCAGGCCACTCCCGGGTGGAGCCAAAAACATTCAGTACTTC.

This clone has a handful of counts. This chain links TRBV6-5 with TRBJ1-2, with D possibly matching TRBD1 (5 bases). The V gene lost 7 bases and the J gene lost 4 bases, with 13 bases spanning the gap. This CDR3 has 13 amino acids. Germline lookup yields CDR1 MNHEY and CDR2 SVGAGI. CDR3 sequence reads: CASTSHDSYGYTF. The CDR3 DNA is TGTGCCAGCACCTCCCACGACAGCTATGGCTACACCTTC.

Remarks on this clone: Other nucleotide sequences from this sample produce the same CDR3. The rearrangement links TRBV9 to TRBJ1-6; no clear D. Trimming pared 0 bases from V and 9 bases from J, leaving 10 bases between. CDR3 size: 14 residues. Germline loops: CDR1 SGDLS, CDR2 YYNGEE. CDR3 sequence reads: CASSVGQVGSPLHF. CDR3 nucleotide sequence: TGTGCCAGCAGCGTAGGCCAGGTGGGTTCACCCCTCCACTTT.

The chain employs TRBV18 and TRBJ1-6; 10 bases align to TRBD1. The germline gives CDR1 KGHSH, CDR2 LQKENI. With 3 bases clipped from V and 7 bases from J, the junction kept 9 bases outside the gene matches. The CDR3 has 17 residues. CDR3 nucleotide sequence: TGTGCCAGCTCACCCCGAGGACGGACAGGGGGGAATTCACCCCTCCACTTT. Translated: CASSPRGRTGGNSPLHF.

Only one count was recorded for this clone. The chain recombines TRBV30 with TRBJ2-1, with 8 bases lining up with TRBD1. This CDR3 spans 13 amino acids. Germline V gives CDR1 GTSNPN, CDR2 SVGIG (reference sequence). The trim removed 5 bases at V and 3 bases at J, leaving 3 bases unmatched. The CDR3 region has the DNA TGTGCCTGGGGACAGGGAAACTACAATGAGCAGTTCTTC. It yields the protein CAWGQGNYNEQFF.

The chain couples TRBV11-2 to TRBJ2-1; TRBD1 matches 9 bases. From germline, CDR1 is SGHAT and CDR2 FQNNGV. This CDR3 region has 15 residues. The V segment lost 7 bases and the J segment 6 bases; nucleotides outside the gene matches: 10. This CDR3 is CASKVGQGILNEQFF. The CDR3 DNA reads TGTGCCAGCAAAGTCGGACAGGGGATTCTCAATGAGCAGTTCTTC. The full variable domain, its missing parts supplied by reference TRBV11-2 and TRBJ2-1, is EAGVAQSPRYKIIEKRQSVAFWCNPISGHATLYWYQQILGQGPKLLIQFQNNGVVDDSQLPKDRFSAERLKGVDSTLKIQPAKLEDSAVYLCASKVGQGILNEQFFGPGTRLTVL.

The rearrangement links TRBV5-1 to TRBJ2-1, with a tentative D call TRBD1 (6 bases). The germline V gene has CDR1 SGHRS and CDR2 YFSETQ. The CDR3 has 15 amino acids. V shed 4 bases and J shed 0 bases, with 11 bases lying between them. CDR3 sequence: CASSPTGSSYNEQFF. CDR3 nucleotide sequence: TGCGCCAGCAGCCCAACAGGGAGCTCCTACAATGAGCAGTTCTTC. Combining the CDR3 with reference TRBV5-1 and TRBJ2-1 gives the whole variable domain KAGVTQTPRYLIKTRGQQVTLSCSPISGHRSVSWYQQTPGQGLQFLFEYFSETQRNKGNFPGRFSGRQFSNSRSEMNVSTLELGDSALYLCASSPTGSSYNEQFFGPGTRLTVL.

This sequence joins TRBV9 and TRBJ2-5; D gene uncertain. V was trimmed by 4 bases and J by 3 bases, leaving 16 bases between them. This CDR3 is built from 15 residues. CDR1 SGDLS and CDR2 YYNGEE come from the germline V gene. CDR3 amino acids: CASSPNPDREETQYF. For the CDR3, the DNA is TGTGCCAGCAGCCCAAACCCGGATAGGGAAGAGACCCAGTACTTC.

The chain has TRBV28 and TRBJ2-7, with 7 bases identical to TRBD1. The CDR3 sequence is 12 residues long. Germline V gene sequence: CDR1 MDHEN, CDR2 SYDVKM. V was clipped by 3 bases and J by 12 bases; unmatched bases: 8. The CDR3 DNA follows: TGTGCCAGCAGTTTTAACAGGGGAAGCGTGTACTTC. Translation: CASSFNRGSVYF.

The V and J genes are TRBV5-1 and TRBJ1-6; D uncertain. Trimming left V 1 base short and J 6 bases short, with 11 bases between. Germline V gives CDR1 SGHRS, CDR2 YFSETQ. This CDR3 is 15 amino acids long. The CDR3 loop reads CASSLWSELNSPLHF. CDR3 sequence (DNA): TGCGCCAGCAGCTTGTGGAGCGAACTTAATTCACCCCTCCACTTT. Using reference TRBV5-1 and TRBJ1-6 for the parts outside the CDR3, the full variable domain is KAGVTQTPRYLIKTRGQQVTLSCSPISGHRSVSWYQQTPGQGLQFLFEYFSETQRNKGNFPGRFSGRQFSNSRSEMNVSTLELGDSALYLCASSLWSELNSPLHFGNGTRLTVT.

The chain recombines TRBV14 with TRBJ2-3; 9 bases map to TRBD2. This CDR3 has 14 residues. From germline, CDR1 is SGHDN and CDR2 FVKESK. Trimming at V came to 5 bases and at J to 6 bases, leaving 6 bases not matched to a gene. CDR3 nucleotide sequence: TGTGCCAGCAGCTCCGGACTAGCGAGGGATACGCAGTATTTT. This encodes CASSSGLARDTQYF.

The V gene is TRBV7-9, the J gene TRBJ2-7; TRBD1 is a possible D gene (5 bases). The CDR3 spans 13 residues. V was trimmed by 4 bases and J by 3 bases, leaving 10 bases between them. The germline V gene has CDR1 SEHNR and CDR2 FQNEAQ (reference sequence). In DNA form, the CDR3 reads TGTGCCAGCAGCTATGACAGCAACTACGAGCAGTACTTC. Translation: CASSYDSNYEQYF. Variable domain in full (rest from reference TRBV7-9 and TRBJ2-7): DTGVSQNPRHKITKRGQNVTFRCDPISEHNRLYWYRQTLGQGPEFLTYFQNEAQLEKSRLLSDRFSAERPKGSFSTLEIQRTEQGDSAMYLCASSYDSNYEQYFGPGTRLTVT.

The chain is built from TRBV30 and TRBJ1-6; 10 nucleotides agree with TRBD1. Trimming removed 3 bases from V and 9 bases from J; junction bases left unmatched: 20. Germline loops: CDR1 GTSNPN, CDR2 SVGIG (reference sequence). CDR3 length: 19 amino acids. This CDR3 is CAWSARTASDRGPSSPLHF. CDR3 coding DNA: TGTGCCTGGAGCGCACGCACGGCCAGTGACAGGGGGCCGAGTTCACCCCTCCACTTT.

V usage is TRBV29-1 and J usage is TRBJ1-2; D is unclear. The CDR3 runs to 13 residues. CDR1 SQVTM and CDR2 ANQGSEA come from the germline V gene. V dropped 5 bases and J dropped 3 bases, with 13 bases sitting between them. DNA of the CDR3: TGCAGCGTTTGGGCGATTATAGACTATGGCTACACCTTC. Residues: CSVWAIIDYGYTF.

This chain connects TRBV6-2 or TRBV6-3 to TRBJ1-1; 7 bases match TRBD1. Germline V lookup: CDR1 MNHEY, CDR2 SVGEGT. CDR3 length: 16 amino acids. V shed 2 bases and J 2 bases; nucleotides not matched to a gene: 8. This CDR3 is CASSYRHGQVNTEAFF. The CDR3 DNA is TGTGCCAGCAGTTACCGCCACGGACAGGTTAACACTGAAGCTTTCTTT.

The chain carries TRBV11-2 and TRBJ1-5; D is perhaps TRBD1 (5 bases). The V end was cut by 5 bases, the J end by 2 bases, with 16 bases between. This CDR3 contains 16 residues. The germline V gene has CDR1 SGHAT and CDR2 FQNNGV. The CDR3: CASSPGGRGGNQPQHF. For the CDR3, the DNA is TGTGCCAGCAGCCCGGGAGGGAGGGGTGGCAATCAGCCCCAGCATTTT.